This TCR beta chain is drawn from a study of CD4 T cells in relation to SARS-CoV-2 and coronaviruses. General study findings and limits: Pre-pandemic and post-infection samples never came from the same donor. Crossreactivity was assessed only for spike protein, not other viral proteins. Compared with monoreactive clones, crossreactive clones showed significantly weaker SARS-CoV-2 expansion.

CDR1 and CDR2 from the germline V gene are SNHLY and FYNNEI. The CDR3 has 16 residues. The ends lost 8 bases at V and 4 bases at J; junction bases unmatched: 12. Unexposed donor CD4+ T cells date from about 2011-2019, before the COVID-19 pandemic. After ten to eleven days of culture, CD4+ T cells were isolated. Generated by immunoSEQ multiplex PCR, the TCRdb table keeps only in-frame clones and is missing some. The sample shows 20,000 to 25,000 clones, about 81% of them seen only once. About this clone: The antigen is not known.

The chain is built from TRBV2 and TRBJ2-3, with 10 nucleotides matching TRBD2. What was sequenced was CD4+ T cells from PBMCs, cultured in vitro. The sequence derives from a human donor in good health. The CDR3 protein is CASQKSSSGSADTQYF. CDR3 nucleotides: TGTGCCAGCCAGAAGTCGTCTAGCGGGAGCGCAGATACGCAGTATTTT.